The clone carrying this T cell receptor (beta chain) was counted many times. Its antigen is as yet unknown. The entry originates in a study of CD8+ T cells in alopecia areata. Study-wide findings and caveats: Clonality exceeded that of normal scalp in lesional scalp, most notably in alopecia totalis/universalis.

Investigators isolated RNA and reverse transcribed it into cDNA to act as the sequencing template. TCRdb's table, derived via immunoSEQ multiplex PCR, lists solely in-frame clones and lacks some. Found here are approximately 180,000 clones, around 63% of them singletons; the top ten hold 1.5% to 2%. Researchers took lesional scalp punch biopsies and peripheral blood from people who were alopecia areata patients. The germline V gene encodes CDR1 SGHAT and CDR2 FQNNGV. V shed 4 bases and J shed 4 bases, with 5 bases lying between them. The CDR3 runs to 11 residues. The sequencing used CD4+ T cells sorted from blood, collected at week 0. The receptor comes from a human donor with alopecia areata. This chain connects TRBV11-2 to TRBJ2-7; D gene ambiguous. The chain's CDR3 is CASSSTYEQYF. In DNA, the CDR3 is TGTGCCAGCAGCTCTACATACGAGCAGTACTTC.